Shown below are 2 T cell receptor beta chains from a single sample sequenced in a study of CD8+ T cells in alopecia areata. Following RNA extraction, reverse transcription yielded cDNA that acted as the sequencing template. Repertoires were generated with immunoSEQ multiplex PCR, while TCRdb's copy carries only in-frame clones and drops some. The sample records 140,000 or so clones, roughly 46% being singletons. The sample was CD4+ T cells sorted from blood, taken at week 0. The source is a human donor with alopecia areata.

V gene TRBV7-3 combines with J gene TRBJ2-1; tentatively, D is TRBD1 (5 bases). Looked up from germline, CDR1 is SGHTA and CDR2 is FQGTGA. V was cut by 4 bases and J by 6 bases, with 13 bases left in between. This CDR3 has 14 residues. The CDR3 nucleotides read TGTGCCAGCAGCTCAGGGCTCCTCCCCAATGAGCAGTTCTTC. This codes for CASSSGLLPNEQFF.

This clone was recorded a few times. This chain uses TRBV29-1 with TRBJ1-5; TRBD1 aligns across 9 bases. V was pared by 6 bases and J by 6 bases, with 6 bases of the junction left unmatched. Germline loops: CDR1 SQVTM, CDR2 ANQGSEA. This CDR3 region has 13 residues. The chain's CDR3 is CSVRTGDVQPQHF. The DNA of the CDR3 is TGCAGCGTGAGGACAGGGGACGTTCAGCCCCAGCATTTT.